Given below is one TCR beta chain in context. How the authors handled the data: Filtering differed because ImmunoSEQ produced junction-only sequences that carried no quality scores. Sequencing used immunoSEQ multiplex PCR; TCRdb keeps in-frame clones, though not all of them. The V and J calls and clone size come from that table; D and trimming were worked out from the DNA. This repertoire shows hundreds of thousands of clones, almost 97% found once; its top ten account for 0.06%. These data are taken from a study of shared clonotypes between healthy human individuals. Study-level information: Per-donor plates numbered three CD4 naive, three CD4 memory, two CD8 naive and one CD8 memory.

Participating donors were healthy, HIV-negative adults free of recent acute infections or vaccinations. V was clipped by 2 bases and J by 6 bases, with 14 bases between them. Germline loops: CDR1 SGDLS, CDR2 YYNGEE. The CDR3 has 14 amino acids. This TCR was sampled from a woman aged 25-40 years in good health. The J gene is TRBJ1-2, the V gene TRBV9; D not certain. The sample taken for sequencing was naive CD4+ T cells sorted from blood. As to subset: CD45RA+ positively selected. CDR3 sequence reads: CASSVSTVDDGYTF. The CDR3 DNA is TGTGCCAGCAGCGTCTCGACGGTTGATGATGGCTACACCTTC. Full variable domain (remainder filled in from reference TRBV9 and TRBJ1-2): DSGVTQTPKHLITATGQRVTLRCSPRSGDLSVYWYQQSLDQGLQFLIQYYNGEERAKGNILERFSAQQFPDLHSELNLSSLELGDSALYFCASSVSTVDDGYTFGSGTRLTVV.